This TCR beta chain was obtained from a study of B cell selection in AIRE deficiency. Regulatory T cells were sorted as CD4+CD25hiCD127low/negative cells. Points on this clone: No antigen is known for it.

Per the original data handling: Some 5x10^4 patient and 9.56x10^4 healthy donor TCRbeta sequences came from Tregs. TCRdb keeps only in-frame clones here, not all; method: immunoSEQ multiplex PCR. That table furnishes V, J and clone size, whereas the DNA furnished D and trimming. Here the sample spans about 22,000 clones, around 90% being singletons. This CDR3 is built from 14 residues. V dropped 6 bases and J dropped 5; count of bases not matched to a gene: 8. Germline CDR1 is MDHEN and CDR2 is SYDVKM. Findings and caveats of the study: Shared Treg sequences were biased toward short CDR3s with few non-templated nucleotide insertions. About 31% of healthy-donor shared Treg TCRbeta sequences appeared in patient Tconv cells.

This sequence was found in a human donor in good health. The chain employs TRBV28 and TRBJ2-5, with 8 bases aligning to TRBD2. Sequences were obtained from CD4+CD25+ Tregs sorted from PBMCs. The CDR3 DNA follows: TGTGCCAGCAGCCGGGGGGGGTTCACTGAGACCCAGTACTTC. Translated: CASSRGGFTETQYF.